This entry describes one T cell receptor beta chain. Trimming took 5 bases from V and 6 from J, leaving 13 bases between them. Germline assignment: CDR1 PRHDT and CDR2 FYEKMQ (reference sequence). The CDR3 is 13 amino acids. The sample belongs to a study of blood T cell repertoires in COVID-19. Study as a whole: The origin of the acute and convalescent COVID-19 samples was the United States, Italy and Spain. PBMCs, B-cell-depleted T cells, or T cells provided the cDNA or gDNA that made up the material.

In the authors' workflow: Estimates of nucleated cell counts were drawn from the amplification of reference gene primers. Sequencing was performed with immunoSEQ multiplex PCR; in TCRdb, only in-frame clones are kept and a portion is missing. V and J calls and clone size are as listed in that table; D and trimming were resolved from the DNA. The sample contains around 80,000 clones, more than 75% of which appear only once. The TCR originated in a human donor in a cohort sampled during active COVID-19. The sample was peripheral blood. V gene TRBV13 combines with J gene TRBJ1-2, with D unresolved. CDR3 loop: CASSLLNEDGYTF. CDR3 bases: TGTGCCAGCAGCCTACTTAACGAGGATGGCTACACCTTC.